This TCR beta chain stems from a study of blood T cell repertoires in COVID-19. Study in general: The samples span acute and convalescent COVID-19 from the United States, Italy and Spain. Sources were T cells, B-cell-depleted T cells, or PBMCs; the material itself was cDNA or gDNA.

Original analysis: Amplification of reference gene primers was used by the study to estimate nucleated cell counts. TCRdb's table, derived via immunoSEQ multiplex PCR, lists solely in-frame clones and lacks some. V and J calls and clone size are copied from that table; D and trimming were computed from the DNA. Of 55,000 to 80,000 clones listed, 80% to 90% are singletons. The sample comprised peripheral blood. This TCR came from a man aged 45-60 years with active COVID-19.

CDR3 residues: CASSPPRGGSDEAFF. The CDR3 DNA follows: TGTGCCAGCTCACCACCCCGGGGTGGGTCCGATGAAGCTTTCTTT. V is TRBV18 and J is TRBJ1-1; D is unclear. This CDR3 has 15 residues. CDR1 is KGHSH, CDR2 LQKENI, per germline. Trimming removed 0 bases from V and 7 bases from J, with 15 bases in between.